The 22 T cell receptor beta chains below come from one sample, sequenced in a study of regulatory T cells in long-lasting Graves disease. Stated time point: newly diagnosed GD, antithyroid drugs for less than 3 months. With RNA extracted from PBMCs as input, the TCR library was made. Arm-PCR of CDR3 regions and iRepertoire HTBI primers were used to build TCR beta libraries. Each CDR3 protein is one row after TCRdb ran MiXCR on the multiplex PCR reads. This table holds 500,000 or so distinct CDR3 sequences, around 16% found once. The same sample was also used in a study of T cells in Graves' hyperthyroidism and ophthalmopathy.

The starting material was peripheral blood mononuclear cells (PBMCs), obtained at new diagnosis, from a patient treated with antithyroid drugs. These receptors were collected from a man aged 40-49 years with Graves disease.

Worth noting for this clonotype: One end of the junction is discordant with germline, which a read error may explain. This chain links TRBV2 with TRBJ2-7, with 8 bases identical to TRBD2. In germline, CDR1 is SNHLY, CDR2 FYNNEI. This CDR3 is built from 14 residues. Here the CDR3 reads CASKGREGLYEQCF. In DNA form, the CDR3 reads TGTGCCAGCAAGGGCCGGGAGGGCCTCTACGAGCAGTGCTTC.

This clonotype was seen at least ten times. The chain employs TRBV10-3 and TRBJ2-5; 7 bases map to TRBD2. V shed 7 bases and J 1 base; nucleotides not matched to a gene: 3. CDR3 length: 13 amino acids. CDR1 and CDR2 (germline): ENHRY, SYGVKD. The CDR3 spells CAITREAQETQYF. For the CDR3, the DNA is TGTGCCATCACTCGGGAGGCCCAAGAGACCCAGTACTTC.

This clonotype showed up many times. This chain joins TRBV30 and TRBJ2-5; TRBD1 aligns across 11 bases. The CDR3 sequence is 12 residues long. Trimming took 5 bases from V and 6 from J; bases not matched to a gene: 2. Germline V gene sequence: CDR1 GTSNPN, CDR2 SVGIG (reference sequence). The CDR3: CAWGTGGKTQYF. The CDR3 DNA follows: TGTGCCTGGGGGACAGGGGGAAAGACCCAGTACTTC.

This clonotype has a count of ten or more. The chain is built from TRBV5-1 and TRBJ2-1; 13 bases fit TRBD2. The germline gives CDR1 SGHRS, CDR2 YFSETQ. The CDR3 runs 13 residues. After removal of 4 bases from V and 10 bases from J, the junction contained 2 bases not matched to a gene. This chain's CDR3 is CASSKGLAGEQFF. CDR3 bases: TGCGCCAGCAGCAAGGGACTAGCGGGAGAGCAGTTCTTC. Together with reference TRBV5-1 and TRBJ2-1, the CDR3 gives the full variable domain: KAGVTQTPRYLIKTRGQQVTLSCSPISGHRSVSWYQQTPGQGLQFLFEYFSETQRNKGNFPGRFSGRQFSNSRSEMNVSTLELGDSALYLCASSKGLAGEQFFGPGTRLTVL.

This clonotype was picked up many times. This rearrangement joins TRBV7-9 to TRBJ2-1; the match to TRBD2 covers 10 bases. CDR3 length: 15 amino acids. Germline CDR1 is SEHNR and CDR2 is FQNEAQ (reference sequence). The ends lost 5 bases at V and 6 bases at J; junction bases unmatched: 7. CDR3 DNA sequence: TGTGCCAGCAGCCCGGGACTAGCGTATGGCAATGAGCAGTTCTTC. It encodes CASSPGLAYGNEQFF.

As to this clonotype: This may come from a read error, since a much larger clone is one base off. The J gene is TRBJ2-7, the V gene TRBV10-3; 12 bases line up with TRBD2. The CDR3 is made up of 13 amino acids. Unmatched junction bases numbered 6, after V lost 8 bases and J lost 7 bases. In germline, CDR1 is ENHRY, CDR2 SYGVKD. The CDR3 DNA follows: TGTGCCATCGGGACTAGCGGGCCGGATGAGCAGTACTTC. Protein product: CAIGTSGPDEQYF.

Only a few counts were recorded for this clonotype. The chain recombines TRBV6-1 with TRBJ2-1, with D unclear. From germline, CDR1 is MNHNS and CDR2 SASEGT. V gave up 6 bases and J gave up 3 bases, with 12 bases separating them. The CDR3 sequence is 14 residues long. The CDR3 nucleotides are TGTGCCAGCAGCGCCTCCCGAATCTACAATGAGCAGTTCTTC. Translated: CASSASRIYNEQFF.

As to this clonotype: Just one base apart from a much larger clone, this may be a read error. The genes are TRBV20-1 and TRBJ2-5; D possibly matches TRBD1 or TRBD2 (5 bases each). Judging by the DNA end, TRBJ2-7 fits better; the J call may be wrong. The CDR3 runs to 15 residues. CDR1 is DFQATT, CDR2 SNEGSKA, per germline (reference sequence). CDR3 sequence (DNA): TGCAGTGCCTCCCCTTGGGCAGGGAGTTCCTACGAGCAGTACTTC. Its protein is CSASPWAGSSYEQYF.

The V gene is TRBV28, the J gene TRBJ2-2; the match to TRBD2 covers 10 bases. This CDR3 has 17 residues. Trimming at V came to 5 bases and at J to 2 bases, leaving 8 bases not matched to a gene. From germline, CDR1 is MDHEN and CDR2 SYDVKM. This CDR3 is CASSPLTSGPNTGELFF. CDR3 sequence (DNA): TGTGCCAGCAGTCCACTGACTAGCGGGCCCAACACCGGGGAGCTGTTTTTT.

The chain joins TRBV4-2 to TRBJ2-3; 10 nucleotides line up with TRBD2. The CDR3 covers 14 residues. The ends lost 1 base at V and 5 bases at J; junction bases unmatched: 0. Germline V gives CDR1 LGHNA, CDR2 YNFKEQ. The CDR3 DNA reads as TGTGCCAGCAGCCAAGGACTAGCGGGAGATACGCAGTATTTT. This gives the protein CASSQGLAGDTQYF.

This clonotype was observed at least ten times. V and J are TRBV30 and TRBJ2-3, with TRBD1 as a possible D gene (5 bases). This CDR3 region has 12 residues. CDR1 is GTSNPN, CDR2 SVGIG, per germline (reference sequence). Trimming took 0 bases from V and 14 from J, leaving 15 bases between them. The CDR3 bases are TGTGCCTGGAGTGTAGGGGTCCAGTATGCGTATTTT. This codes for CAWSVGVQYAYF.

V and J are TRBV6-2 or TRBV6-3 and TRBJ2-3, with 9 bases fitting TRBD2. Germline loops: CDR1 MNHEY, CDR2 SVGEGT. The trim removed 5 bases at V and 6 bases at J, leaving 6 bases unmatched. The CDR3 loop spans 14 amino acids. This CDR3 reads CASSVGLASDTQYF. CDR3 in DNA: TGTGCCAGCAGTGTGGGACTAGCCTCGGATACGCAGTATTTT.

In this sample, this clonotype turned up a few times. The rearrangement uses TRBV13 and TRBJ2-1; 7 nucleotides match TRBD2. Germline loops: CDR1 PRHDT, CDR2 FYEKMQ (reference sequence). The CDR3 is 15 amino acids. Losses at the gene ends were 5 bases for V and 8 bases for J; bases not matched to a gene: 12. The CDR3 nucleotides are TGTGCCAGCAGCGCTATAAGCGGGACTTCCGATGAGCAGTTCTTC. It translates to CASSAISGTSDEQFF.

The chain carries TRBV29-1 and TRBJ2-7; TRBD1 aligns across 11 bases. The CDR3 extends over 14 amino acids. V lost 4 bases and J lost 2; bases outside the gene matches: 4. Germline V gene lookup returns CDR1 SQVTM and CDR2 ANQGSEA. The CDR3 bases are TGCAGCGTTGCGAAGGGACAGGGGGCCTACGAGCAGTACTTC. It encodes CSVAKGQGAYEQYF.

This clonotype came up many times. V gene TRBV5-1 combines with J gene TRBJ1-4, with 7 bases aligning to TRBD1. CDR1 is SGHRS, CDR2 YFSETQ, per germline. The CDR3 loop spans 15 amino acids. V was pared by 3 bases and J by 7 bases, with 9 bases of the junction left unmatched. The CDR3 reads CASSSGTASGEKLFF. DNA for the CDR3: TGCGCCAGCAGCTCGGGGACAGCTAGTGGTGAAAAACTGTTTTTT.

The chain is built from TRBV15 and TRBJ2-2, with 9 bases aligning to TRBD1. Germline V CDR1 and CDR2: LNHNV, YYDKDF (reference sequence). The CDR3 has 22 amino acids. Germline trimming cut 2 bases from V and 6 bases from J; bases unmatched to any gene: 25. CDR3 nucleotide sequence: TGTGCCACCAGCAGAAAACCCAAGACAGGGGGATATTGGTCGAAAAACGCCGGGGAGCTGTTTTTT. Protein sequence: CATSRKPKTGGYWSKNAGELFF. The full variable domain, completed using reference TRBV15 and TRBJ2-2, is DAMVIQNPRYQVTQFGKPVTLSCSQTLNHNVMYWYQQKSSQAPKLLFHYYDKDFNNEADTPDNFQSRRPNTSFCFLDIRSPGLGDTAMYLCATSRKPKTGGYWSKNAGELFFGEGSRLTVL.

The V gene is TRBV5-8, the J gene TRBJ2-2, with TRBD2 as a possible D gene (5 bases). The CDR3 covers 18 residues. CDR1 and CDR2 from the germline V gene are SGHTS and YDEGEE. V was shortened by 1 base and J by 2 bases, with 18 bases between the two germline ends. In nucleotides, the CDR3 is TGTGCCAGCAGCTTGTCGGGTGGATTAGCGCTTAACACCGGGGAGCTGTTTTTT. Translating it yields CASSLSGGLALNTGELFF.

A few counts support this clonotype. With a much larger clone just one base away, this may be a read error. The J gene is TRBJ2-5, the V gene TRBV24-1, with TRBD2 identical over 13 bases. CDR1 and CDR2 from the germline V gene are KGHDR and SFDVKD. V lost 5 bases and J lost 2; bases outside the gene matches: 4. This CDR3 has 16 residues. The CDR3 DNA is TGTGCCACCAGTGGGACTAGCGGGAGCCCGCAAGAGACCCAGTACTTC. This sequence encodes CATSGTSGSPQETQYF.

The CDR3: CATSDLAGGTGELFF. The CDR3 DNA sequence: TGTGCCACCAGTGATCTAGCGGGAGGCACCGGGGAGCTGTTTTTT. The V call is TRBV24-1, the J call TRBJ2-2; 11 positions match TRBD2. The CDR3 spans 15 residues. V trimming: 3 bases; J trimming: 4 bases; junction bases outside the gene matches: 0. Germline V gene data show CDR1 as KGHDR and CDR2 as SFDVKD.

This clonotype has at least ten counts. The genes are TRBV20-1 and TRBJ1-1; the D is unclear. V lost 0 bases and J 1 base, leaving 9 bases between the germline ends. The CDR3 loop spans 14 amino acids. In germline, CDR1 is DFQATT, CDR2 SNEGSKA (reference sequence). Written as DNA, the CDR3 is TGCAGTGCTAGAGATCTTGTAGCGAACACTGAAGCTTTCTTT. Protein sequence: CSARDLVANTEAFF.

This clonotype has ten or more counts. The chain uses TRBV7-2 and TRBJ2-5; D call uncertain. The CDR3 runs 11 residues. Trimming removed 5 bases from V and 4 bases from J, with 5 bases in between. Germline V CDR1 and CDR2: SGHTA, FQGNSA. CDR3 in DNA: TGTGCCAGCAGCCCCTTAGAGACCCAGTACTTC. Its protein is CASSPLETQYF.

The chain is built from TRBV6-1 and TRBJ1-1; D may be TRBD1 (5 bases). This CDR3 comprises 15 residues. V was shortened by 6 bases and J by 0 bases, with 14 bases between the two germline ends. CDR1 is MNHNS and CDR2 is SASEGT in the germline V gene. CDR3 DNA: TGTGCCAGCAGCACGACAGAGGAGGTGAACACTGAAGCTTTCTTT. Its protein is CASSTTEEVNTEAFF.